The 9 T cell receptor beta chains given below trace back to one sample, sequenced in a study of cytomegalovirus exposure and HLA in healthy donors. Clones were read by immunoSEQ multiplex PCR, and TCRdb kept only the in-frame ones, dropping some. The table includes 50,000 or so clones, approximately 95% detected once. The sequencing sample was made of PBMCs. Receptor source: a woman aged 18 to 35 in good health and CMV-seropositive.

This chain joins TRBV7-9 and TRBJ2-7; 12 nucleotides match TRBD2. With V trimmed by 2 bases and J by 6 bases, 11 bases remained unmatched. The CDR3 is made up of 17 amino acids. Germline V lookup: CDR1 SEHNR, CDR2 FQNEAQ (reference sequence). In DNA form, the CDR3 reads TGTGCCAGCAGCTTATCCGGCTTTGGACTAGCGGGATCCGAGCAGTACTTC. The encoded protein is CASSLSGFGLAGSEQYF.

The gene calls are TRBV9 and TRBJ2-7; 7 bases fit TRBD2. The J segment lost 2 bases and the V segment lost 0 bases, leaving 5 bases of the junction unmatched. The CDR3 is 15 residues long. CDR1 is SGDLS and CDR2 is YYNGEE in the germline V gene. In nucleotides, the CDR3 is TGTGCCAGCAGCGTAGATAACGGGGGGACCTACGAGCAGTACTTC. Its translation: CASSVDNGGTYEQYF.

This chain joins TRBV7-2 and TRBJ2-1; 10 bases agree with TRBD2. With 4 bases clipped from V and 9 bases from J, the junction kept 9 bases outside the gene matches. The CDR3 is 15 residues long. Germline CDR1 and CDR2: SGHTA and FQGNSA. The CDR3 is CASSYTALAGIEQFF. In DNA, the CDR3 is TGTGCCAGCAGCTACACAGCACTAGCGGGAATTGAGCAGTTCTTC.

This chain connects TRBV6-5 to TRBJ2-1; D remains unclear. CDR3 size: 15 residues. Between the trimmed V and J ends, which lost 6 bases and 0 bases, there was a span of 12 bases. Germline V CDR1 and CDR2: MNHEY, SVGAGI. The CDR3 nucleotides read TGTGCCAGCAGCTCGAGGATTTCCTCCTACAATGAGCAGTTCTTC. Its protein product is CASSSRISSYNEQFF.

The chain joins TRBV30 to TRBJ2-5; 12 bases fit TRBD2. J lost 3 bases, V lost 0 bases, and 8 bases had no gene match. Germline CDR1 and CDR2: GTSNPN and SVGIG (reference sequence). This CDR3 region has 17 residues. The CDR3 DNA reads TGTGCCTGGAGTGTAGGGACTAGCGGGCTTTGGGAAGAGACCCAGTACTTC. Amino acid sequence: CAWSVGTSGLWEETQYF. Using reference TRBV30 and TRBJ2-5 for the parts outside the CDR3, the full variable domain is SQTIHQWPATLVQPVGSPLSLECTVEGTSNPNLYWYRQAAGRGLQLLFYSVGIGQISSEVPQNLSASRPQDRQFILSSKKLLLSDSGFYLCAWSVGTSGLWEETQYFGPGTRLLVL.

The V and J genes are TRBV11-3 and TRBJ2-5; 8 bases fit TRBD2. J was trimmed by 5 bases and V by 3 bases; bases with no gene match: 14. Germline CDR1 is SGHNT and CDR2 is YENEEA. CDR3 length: 17 residues. Here the CDR3 DNA reads TGTGCCAGCAGCTTGGCGGGAGGCGGGGGAGCGAGGGAGACCCAGTACTTC. The encoded protein is CASSLAGGGGARETQYF.

The chain employs TRBV19 and TRBJ2-1, with 7 bases that match TRBD1. Germline-derived CDR1 and CDR2 are LNHDA and SQIVND (reference sequence). The CDR3 consists of 17 residues. V shed 9 bases and J 7 bases; nucleotides not matched to a gene: 21. The CDR3 sequence is CASSLLMTGQKSNEQFF. Here the CDR3 DNA reads TGTGCCAGCTCCCTATTAATGACGGGACAGAAATCAAATGAGCAGTTCTTC.

A single count supports this clone. This chain connects TRBV18 to TRBJ1-1; D might be TRBD1 (5 bases). V was cut by 5 bases and J by 1 base, with 14 bases left in between. CDR3 length: 15 residues. CDR1 is KGHSH, CDR2 LQKENI, per germline. DNA for the CDR3: TGTGCCAGCTCAAACCTGGGGACTTCGAACACTGAAGCTTTCTTT. Its translation: CASSNLGTSNTEAFF.

This sequence joins TRBV30 and TRBJ2-7; D perhaps matches TRBD1 (7 bases). This CDR3 is 12 amino acids long. Germline CDR1 and CDR2: GTSNPN and SVGIG (reference sequence). DNA for the CDR3: TGTGCGACCAGGGGGGCCTCCTACGAGCAGTACTTC. This gives the protein CATRGASYEQYF.